This TCR beta chain appears in the sequencing data of a study of T cells after yellow fever vaccination (dated by TCRdb to between 2019 and 2020). Context from the whole study: Libraries from fractions with low cell numbers were prepared with the SMART-Seq v4 Ultra Low Input RNA kit. To follow T-cell clones before and after both primary and booster YFV17D yellow fever vaccination, bulk TCR alpha and beta repertoires underwent longitudinal sequencing. Two healthy male donors made up the cohort, one aged 18 to 29 years and the other aged 30 to 40 years. Blood was collected at multiple timepoints before and after primary and secondary immunization, and bulk PBMC replicates and cell subsets were isolated.

For CDR1 and CDR2, the germline V gene lists SNHLY and FYNNEI. The V end loses 1 base and the J end loses 6 bases, and a stretch of 13 bases separates them. The CDR3 spans 14 residues, from the cysteine through the phenylalanine. CDR3 DNA only is kept here, 42 bases in frame from base 1. The data were produced on an Illumina NovaSeq 6000. TCR cDNA was made using 5'RACE template switching, a step that added a universal primer site and unique molecular identifiers. Priming for cDNA synthesis came from both the TCR alpha and TCR beta constant segments. Two PCR steps were used to amplify libraries, with sample barcodes and sequencing adapters being added in the second step. Sequencing of the libraries was done on either Illumina HiSeq 2500 (2x100 bp) or NovaSeq (2x150 bp). Under the source paper's analysis protocol: Demultiplexing of reads and collapsing into UMI consensus sequences were performed with MIGEC, and V(D)J alignment was carried out with MiXCR. Using edgeR on replicate PBMC samples, clonotypes were called vaccine-responding if FDR was below 0.01 and the log2 fold change was above 5 up to day 15. Each bulk clonotype received a CD4 or CD8 identity based on whether the sequenced CD4 or CD8 repertoire contained that clonotype at higher abundance. TCRdb redid the processing of the public reads, applying fastp at Q25 and MiXCR, and retained in-frame beta chains. Each entry merges the rows of one CDR3 protein and shows their most common DNA and genes. These V and J calls derive from TCRdb rather than the authors' analysis. This sample has around 320,000 distinct CDR3 sequences in its table, and roughly a tenth of those were observed once. Less than 3.5% of the sample is held by the ten biggest clonotypes.

In the paper's terms, the treatment or condition label means: live attenuated yellow fever vaccine strain. A standard Ficoll-Paque protocol was used to isolate PBMCs from peripheral blood. Dynabeads CD4 and CD8 positive selection kits were used to isolate the CD4 and CD8 T-cell fractions. TriZol was used to extract RNA from bulk PBMCs, CD4 and CD8 fractions, and dextramer-positive and dextramer-negative fractions. There are a few counts of this clonotype. The antigen it binds to is not known. No base qualities exist here, and no much larger clone lies one base off it. Results and caveats for the whole study, not just this receptor: Most clones expanded after primary vaccination were re-detected after the booster (approximately 95% of CD4 and roughly 87% of CD8), suggesting broad memory maintenance. Because the study included only a couple of donors, the extent to which the findings can be generalized is limited. FACS-sorted repertoires could contain abundant contaminating clonotypes from the bulk population, so computational filtering was required. Compared with the primary T-cell response, the secondary T-cell response was weaker but faster, peaking on day 5 rather than day 15. A small fraction of clonotypes showed up in both the CD4 and CD8 compartments, probably as a result of convergent recombination.

The chain couples TRBV2 to TRBJ2-7; a confident D gene designation cannot be given. The sequence derives from a man between 18 and 29 years old who received the YFV17D yellow fever vaccine. Sequencing was performed on CD4+ T cells sorted from PBMCs, taken 45 days after the yellow fever booster vaccination. The CDR3 here reads CASSEVPSPGEQYF. The nucleotides read TGTGCCAGCAGTGAAGTGCCCAGCCCGGGCGAGCAGTACTTC.